The subject of this entry is one TCR beta chain. The antigen remains undetermined. This entry comes from a study of T cells in Graves' hyperthyroidism and ophthalmopathy. Whole-study findings and limits: Ophthalmopathy was predicted by the model a median of approximately six months ahead of onset.

This CDR3 has 14 amino acids. Germline lookup yields CDR1 SNHLY and CDR2 FYNNEI. V gave up 6 bases and J gave up 5 bases, with 16 bases separating them. Amplification of TCR beta CDR3 regions was performed using RNA transcripts as template. HTBI primers were the set used in a first-round RT-PCR of the TCR CDR3. TCRdb itself ran the multiplex PCR reads through MiXCR, one entry per CDR3 protein. The data contain under 350,000 distinct CDR3 sequences, 15% to 20% of them singletons. No ophthalmopathy progression within 18 months constituted stable Graves' hyperthyroidism. The receptor was isolated from a woman aged 45 to 65 with Graves' hyperthyroidism. This chain connects TRBV2 to TRBJ2-5; D gene ambiguous. The sequenced sample consisted of blood. CDR3: CASRAPRRPETQYF. CDR3 in DNA: TGTGCCAGCAGGGCCCCGAGACGTCCGGAGACCCAGTACTTC.